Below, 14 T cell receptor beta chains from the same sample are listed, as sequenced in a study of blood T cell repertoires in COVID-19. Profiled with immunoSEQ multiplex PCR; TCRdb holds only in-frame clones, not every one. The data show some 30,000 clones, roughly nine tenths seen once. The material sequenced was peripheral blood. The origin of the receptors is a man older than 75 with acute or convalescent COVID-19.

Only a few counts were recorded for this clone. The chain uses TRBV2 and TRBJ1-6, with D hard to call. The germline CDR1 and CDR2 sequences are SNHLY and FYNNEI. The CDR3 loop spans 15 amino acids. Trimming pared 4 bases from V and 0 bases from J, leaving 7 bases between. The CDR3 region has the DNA TGTGCCAGCAGTGTAGAGGGCTCCTATAATTCACCCCTCCACTTT. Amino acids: CASSVEGSYNSPLHF.

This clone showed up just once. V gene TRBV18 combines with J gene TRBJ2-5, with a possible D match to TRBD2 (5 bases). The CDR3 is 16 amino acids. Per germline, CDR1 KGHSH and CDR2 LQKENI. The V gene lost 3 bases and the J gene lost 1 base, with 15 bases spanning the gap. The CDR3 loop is CASSPPSGSSQETQYF. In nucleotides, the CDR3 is TGTGCCAGCTCACCGCCGAGCGGAAGCTCCCAAGAGACCCAGTACTTC.

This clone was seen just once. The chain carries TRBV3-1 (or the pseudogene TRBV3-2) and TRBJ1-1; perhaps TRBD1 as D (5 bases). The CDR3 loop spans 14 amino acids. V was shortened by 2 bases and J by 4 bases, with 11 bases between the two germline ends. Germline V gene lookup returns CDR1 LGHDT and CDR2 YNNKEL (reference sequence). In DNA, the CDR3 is TGTGCCAGCAGCCAACGGGGGACGGCCACTGAAGCTTTCTTT. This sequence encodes CASSQRGTATEAFF.

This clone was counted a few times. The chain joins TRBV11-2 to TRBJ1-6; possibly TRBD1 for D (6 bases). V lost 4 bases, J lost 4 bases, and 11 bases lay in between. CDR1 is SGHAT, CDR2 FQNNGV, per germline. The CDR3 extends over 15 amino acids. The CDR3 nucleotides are TGTGCCAGCAGCTCTCTCAGGGGTTATAATTCACCCCTCCACTTT. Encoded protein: CASSSLRGYNSPLHF.

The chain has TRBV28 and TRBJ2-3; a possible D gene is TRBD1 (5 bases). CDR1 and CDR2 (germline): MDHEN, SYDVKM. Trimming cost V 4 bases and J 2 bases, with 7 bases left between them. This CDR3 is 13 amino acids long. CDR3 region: CASSSTDTDTQYF. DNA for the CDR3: TGTGCCAGCAGTTCGACAGACACAGATACGCAGTATTTT.

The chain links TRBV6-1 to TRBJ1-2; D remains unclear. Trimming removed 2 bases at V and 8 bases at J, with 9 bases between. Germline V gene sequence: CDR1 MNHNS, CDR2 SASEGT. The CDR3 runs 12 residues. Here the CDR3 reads CASSELGEGYTF. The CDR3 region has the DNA TGTGCCAGCAGTGAACTCGGAGAAGGCTACACCTTC.

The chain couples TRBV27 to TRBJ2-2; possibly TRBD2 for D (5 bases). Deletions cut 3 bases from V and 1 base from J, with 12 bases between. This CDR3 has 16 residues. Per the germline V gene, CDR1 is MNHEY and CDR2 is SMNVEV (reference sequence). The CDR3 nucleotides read TGTGCCAGCAGTTTTAGAGGGAGCGGGAACACCGGGGAGCTGTTTTTT. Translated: CASSFRGSGNTGELFF.

The CDR3 region is CASRTQEGPYEQYF. CDR3 nucleotide sequence: TGTGCCAGCAGGACACAGGAGGGTCCCTACGAGCAGTACTTC. The rearrangement links TRBV6-5 to TRBJ2-7, with D tentatively TRBD2 (6 bases). The CDR3 runs 14 residues. The germline gives CDR1 MNHEY, CDR2 SVGAGI. The V end was cut by 6 bases, the J end by 2 bases, with 14 bases between.

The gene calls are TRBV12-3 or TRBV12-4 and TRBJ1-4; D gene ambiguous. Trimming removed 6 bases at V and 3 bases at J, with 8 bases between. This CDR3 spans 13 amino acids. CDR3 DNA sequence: TGTGCCAGCAGCCTGGCCTCTAATGAAAAACTGTTTTTT. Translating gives CASSLASNEKLFF.

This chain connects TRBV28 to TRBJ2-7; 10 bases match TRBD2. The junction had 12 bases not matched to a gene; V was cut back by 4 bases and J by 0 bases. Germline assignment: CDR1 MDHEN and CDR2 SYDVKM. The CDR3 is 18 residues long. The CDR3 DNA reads TGTGCCAGCAGTTCTGGACTAGCGGAGAAGGGAAGCTCCTACGAGCAGTACTTC. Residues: CASSSGLAEKGSSYEQYF.

The CDR3 DNA reads TGTGCCAGCAGCCCACCCAGGGGACAGCGGAATGAAAAACTGTTTTTT. This translates into CASSPPRGQRNEKLFF. The gene calls are TRBV7-9 and TRBJ1-4; 7 bases fit TRBD1. Germline V gene lookup returns CDR1 SEHNR and CDR2 FQNEAQ (reference sequence). The CDR3 covers 16 residues. Trimming at V came to 5 bases and at J to 5 bases, leaving 11 bases not matched to a gene.

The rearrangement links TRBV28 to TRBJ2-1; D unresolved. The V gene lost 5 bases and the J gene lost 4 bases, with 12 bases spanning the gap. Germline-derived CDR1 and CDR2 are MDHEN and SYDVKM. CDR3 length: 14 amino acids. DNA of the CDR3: TGTGCCAGCAGTCCCCAACGCGCTTACAATGAGCAGTTCTTC. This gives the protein CASSPQRAYNEQFF.

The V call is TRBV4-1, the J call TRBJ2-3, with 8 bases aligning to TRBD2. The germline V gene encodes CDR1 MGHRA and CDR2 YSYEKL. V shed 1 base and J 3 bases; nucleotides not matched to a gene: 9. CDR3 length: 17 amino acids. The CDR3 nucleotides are TGCGCCAGCAGCCAAGCCTCATTGGAGCGGGGGACAGATACGCAGTATTTT. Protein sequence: CASSQASLERGTDTQYF.

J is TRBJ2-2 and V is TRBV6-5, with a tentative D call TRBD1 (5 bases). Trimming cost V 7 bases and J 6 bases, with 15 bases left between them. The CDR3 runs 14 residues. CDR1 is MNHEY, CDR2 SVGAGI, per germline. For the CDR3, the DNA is TGTGCCAGCAAGGGGCCTAACCTCTCCGGGGAGCTGTTTTTT. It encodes CASKGPNLSGELFF.